Given below is one T cell receptor beta chain in context. Clones were sequenced by immunoSEQ multiplex PCR, and TCRdb holds only the in-frame ones, with some missing. The table has 99,000 or so clones, roughly 80% seen once; the top ten hold approximately 5.4%. Stated time point: after dendritic cell vaccination, including at tumor progression/relapse. PBMC sampling occurred before vaccination, two weeks after the third dose, and at progression. These data belong to a study of glioma-infiltrating T cells after dendritic cell vaccination. Across the whole study: Dendritic cells derived from monocytes and pulsed with autologous tumor lysate formed the vaccine. Patients received three intradermal dendritic cell vaccine injections at biweekly intervals.

The CDR3 sequence is 16 residues long. Germline loops: CDR1 SGHVS, CDR2 FQNEAQ. Trimming cost V 4 bases and J 1 base; bases outside gene matches: 7. Sequences were derived from blood, sampled after dendritic cell vaccination. This receptor was obtained from a human donor with glioblastoma. The chain is built from TRBV7-8 and TRBJ1-1; 9 bases agree with TRBD1. The chain's CDR3 is CASSSPSTGGNTEAFF. CDR3 nucleotide sequence: TGTGCCAGCAGCTCACCCTCGACAGGGGGGAACACTGAAGCTTTCTTT.